These T cell receptor beta chains were read from a single sample in a study of blood T cell repertoires in COVID-19. TCRdb's copy holds only in-frame clones and misses some; the assay was immunoSEQ multiplex PCR. The sample carries 200,000 to 250,000 clones, 88% recorded once. Sample: peripheral blood. The source of these receptors is a man aged 18 to 30 with active or convalescent COVID-19. Both conserved end residues are part of each CDR3. D genes are given only for firm matches. The size entry is marked missing in some rows and otherwise reads once, few, many or a size class.

>TRBV10-3|TRBJ2-2|-|-
CAISDSSGELFF
TGTGCCATCAGTGACTCGTCCGGGGAGCTGTTTTTT
>TRBV7-6|TRBJ2-3|-|TRBD2
CASSLVAGGPDTQYF
TGTGCCAGCAGCTTAGTTGCGGGAGGGCCCGATACGCAGTATTTT
>TRBV5-6|TRBJ1-2|few|-
CASSLEARAVSGYTF
TGTGCCAGCAGCTTGGAGGCCAGGGCTGTCAGTGGCTACACCTTC
>TRBV5-4|TRBJ2-2|-|-
CASSSGGELFF
TGTGCCAGCAGCTCGGGGGGGGAGCTGTTTTTT
>TRBV19|TRBJ1-5|-|-
CASSINRRPNQPQHF
TGTGCCAGTAGTATTAATAGGAGACCGAATCAGCCCCAGCATTTT
>TRBV27|TRBJ2-1|-|TRBD2
CASRSQGGGLADEQFF
TGTGCCAGCAGATCACAGGGGGGGGGACTAGCGGATGAGCAGTTCTTC
>TRBV3-1/TRBV3-2|TRBJ1-1|-|TRBD1
CASSQAGGRTEAFF
TGTGCCAGCAGCCAAGCAGGGGGTCGGACTGAAGCTTTCTTT
>TRBV10-3|TRBJ2-1|once|TRBD2
CAISESFLAGGGGDEQFF
TGTGCCATCAGTGAGTCGTTTCTAGCGGGAGGAGGAGGCGATGAGCAGTTCTTC
>TRBV6-1|TRBJ1-2|once|TRBD1
CASSEAGTGNNYGYTF
TGTGCCAGCAGTGAAGCGGGGACAGGCAATAACTATGGCTACACCTTC
>TRBV6-1|TRBJ2-7|-|-
CASSEGLDSYEQYF
TGTGCCAGCAGTGAAGGGTTGGACAGCTACGAGCAGTACTTC
>TRBV21-1|TRBJ2-1|-|-
CASSKYPRGQGLHEQFF
TGTGCCAGCAGCAAATACCCTAGGGGACAGGGTTTGCATGAGCAGTTCTTC
>TRBV10-3|TRBJ1-1|-|-
CATAAGMNTEAFF
TGTGCCACCGCGGCGGGTATGAACACTGAAGCTTTCTTT
>TRBV4-1|TRBJ2-1|-|TRBD2
CASRDLSGTGYNEQFF
TGCGCCAGCCGGGATCTAAGCGGGACCGGCTACAATGAGCAGTTCTTC
>TRBV7-2|TRBJ1-5|-|-
CASSLAREMGRGSQPQHF
TGTGCCAGCAGCTTAGCGCGGGAAATGGGGAGGGGGAGCCAGCCCCAGCATTTT
>TRBV5-1|TRBJ1-4|-|-
CASSPTGGGDEKLFF
TGCGCCAGCAGCCCTACGGGGGGTGGTGATGAAAAACTGTTTTTT